These 32 T cell receptor beta chains came from one sample sequenced in a study of tumour-infiltrating T cells in Burkitt lymphoma. Profiled with immunoSEQ multiplex PCR; TCRdb holds only in-frame clones, not every one. The repertoire consists of about 720 clones, with almost 96% occurring once and the leading ten covering 2.4%. Sequencing was carried out using tumor tissue. The receptors come from a human donor with Burkitt lymphoma.

The gene calls are TRBV4-3 and TRBJ1-1; D is uncertain. Per germline, CDR1 LGHNA and CDR2 YSLEER. This CDR3 contains 14 residues. V was trimmed by 3 bases and J by 7 bases, leaving 15 bases between them. Here the CDR3 DNA reads TGCGCCAGCAGCCACAGACAAGGATCCGATGAAGCTTTCTTT. This sequence encodes CASSHRQGSDEAFF.

The V gene is TRBV5-1, the J gene TRBJ2-5, with D hard to call. There are 12 residues in the CDR3. The germline V gene has CDR1 SGHRS and CDR2 YFSETQ. Trimming took off 0 bases at V and 5 bases at J, with 5 bases between the two ends. DNA of the CDR3: TGCGCCAGCAGCTTGGTACGGGAGACCCAGTACTTC. This sequence encodes CASSLVRETQYF.

This chain joins TRBV19 and TRBJ1-2; the D is unclear. This CDR3 region has 11 residues. V lost 7 bases, J lost 6 bases, and 9 bases lay in between. The germline gives CDR1 LNHDA, CDR2 SQIVND (reference sequence). The CDR3 region is CASKAWDGYTF. CDR3 coding DNA: TGTGCCAGTAAAGCATGGGATGGCTACACCTTC.

On this clone itself: The junction differs from germline at one of its ends, possibly a read error. This rearrangement joins TRBV29-1 to TRBJ2-6, with 9 positions matching TRBD1. Germline CDR1 is SQVTM and CDR2 is ANQGSEA. CDR3 length: 16 amino acids. CDR3: CSARTGATSGANVLIF. In nucleotides, the CDR3 is TGCAGCGCCAGGACAGGGGCAACCTCTGGGGCCAACGTCCTGATTTTC.

The chain combines TRBV6-9 with TRBJ1-1, with D unresolved. Looked up from germline, CDR1 is MNHGY and CDR2 is SVAAGI. The germline V and J ends were trimmed by 10 bases and 5 bases, with 11 bases remaining between them. The CDR3 consists of 11 residues. The CDR3 sequence: CATEIGTEAFF. In DNA form, the CDR3 reads TGTGCCACCGAAATAGGGACTGAAGCTTTCTTT.

The count of this clone is one. V is TRBV7-2 and J is TRBJ1-2; possible D gene TRBD1, 6 bases. The CDR3 contains 16 residues. V was clipped by 5 bases and J by 8 bases, with 24 bases between them. The germline CDR1 and CDR2 sequences are SGHTA and FQGNSA. CDR3 in DNA: TGTGCCAGCAGCCCCCCGGGACACACAGGAGTAGGGGGCTACACCTTC. Translation gives CASSPPGHTGVGGYTF.

The sample holds one count of this clone. V and J are TRBV28 and TRBJ1-6; 7 bases are shared with TRBD1. The CDR3 is 18 residues long. J lost 0 bases, V lost 3 bases, and 8 bases had no gene match. CDR1 and CDR2 from the germline V gene are MDHEN and SYDVKM. The CDR3 DNA reads as TGTGCCAGCAGTTTTGAGGGACAGAGGAGCTCCTATAATTCACCCCTCCACTTT. Protein sequence: CASSFEGQRSSYNSPLHF.

The V gene is TRBV13, the J gene TRBJ2-7; D remains ambiguous. Germline CDR1 PRHDT, CDR2 FYEKMQ (reference sequence). The CDR3 has 14 residues. With 5 bases removed from V and 2 bases from J, the gap between germline ends came to 13 bases. DNA of the CDR3: TGTGCCAGCAGCGCCAGCGATTCGGCCTACGAGCAGTACGTC. This codes for CASSASDSAYEQYV.

This clone was recorded once. This chain joins TRBV5-4 and TRBJ1-6; 9 bases match TRBD1. V was clipped by 2 bases and J by 7 bases; unmatched bases: 1. The CDR3 is made up of 14 amino acids. Germline V gene sequence: CDR1 SGHNT, CDR2 YYREEE (reference sequence). The CDR3 protein is CASSLDRGNSPLHF. CDR3 in DNA: TGTGCCAGCAGCTTAGACAGGGGGAATTCACCCCTCCACTTT.

The rearrangement links TRBV18 to TRBJ2-6, with 8 positions matching TRBD1. V was clipped by 6 bases and J by 2 bases; unmatched bases: 9. Germline lookup yields CDR1 KGHSH and CDR2 LQKENI. The CDR3 contains 17 residues. Here the CDR3 reads CASSPAGGGTGANVLTF. CDR3 bases: TGTGCCAGCTCCCCCGCAGGGGGCGGAACTGGGGCCAACGTCCTGACTTTC.

The chain combines TRBV13 with TRBJ2-1; D ambiguous. From germline, CDR1 is PRHDT and CDR2 FYEKMQ (reference sequence). The CDR3 runs to 15 residues. V lost 4 bases to trimming and J lost 0 bases, with 10 bases between them. The CDR3 nucleotides read TGTGCCAGCAGCTCAGACCCTCGCTCCTACAATGAGCAGTTCTTC. This encodes CASSSDPRSYNEQFF.

The chain recombines TRBV6-6 with TRBJ1-3, with no clear D. The germline V and J ends were trimmed by 10 bases and 1 base, with 5 bases remaining between them. The CDR3 loop spans 11 amino acids. Germline V lookup: CDR1 MNHNY, CDR2 SVGAGI (reference sequence). Written as DNA, the CDR3 is TGTGCCACCGGATCTGGAAACACCATATATTTT. Residues: CATGSGNTIYF.

The J gene is TRBJ2-3, the V gene TRBV9; D is perhaps TRBD1 (6 bases). Trimming took off 4 bases at V and 6 bases at J, with 9 bases between the two ends. The CDR3 has 12 amino acids. Germline CDR1 and CDR2: SGDLS and YYNGEE. The DNA for the CDR3 is TGTGCCAGCAGCTTTCAGGGGGATACGCAGTATTTT. It is translated as CASSFQGDTQYF.

This chain joins TRBV30 and TRBJ2-7, with D unresolved. The V and J ends lost 0 bases and 3 bases respectively, with 3 bases between them. The CDR3 sequence is 11 residues long. CDR1 is GTSNPN, CDR2 SVGIG, per germline (reference sequence). The CDR3 nucleotides read TGTGCCTGGAGTGTAAGCTACGAGCAGTACTTC. This sequence encodes CAWSVSYEQYF.

The V call is TRBV10-3, the J call TRBJ2-2; 10 bases are shared with TRBD2. After removal of 3 bases from V and 7 bases from J, the junction contained 14 bases not matched to a gene. This CDR3 is built from 18 residues. Per the germline V gene, CDR1 is ENHRY and CDR2 is SYGVKD. The CDR3 loop reads CAISDPSPSGGRVGELFF. The CDR3 bases are TGTGCCATCAGTGACCCTTCGCCTAGCGGGGGTAGGGTCGGGGAGCTGTTTTTT.

This rearrangement joins TRBV15 to TRBJ2-7; 9 positions agree with TRBD2. V gave up 5 bases and J gave up 4 bases; unmatched junction bases: 9. The CDR3 spans 15 residues. From germline, CDR1 is LNHNV and CDR2 YYDKDF (reference sequence). The CDR3 here is CATSGGPSGIYEQYF. DNA for the CDR3: TGTGCCACCAGCGGAGGGCCTAGCGGGATTTACGAGCAGTACTTC. The variable domain in full, completed from reference TRBV15 and TRBJ2-7, reads DAMVIQNPRYQVTQFGKPVTLSCSQTLNHNVMYWYQQKSSQAPKLLFHYYDKDFNNEADTPDNFQSRRPNTSFCFLDIRSPGLGDTAMYLCATSGGPSGIYEQYFGPGTRLTVT.

This chain links TRBV27 with TRBJ1-5, with D maybe TRBD1 (5 bases). This CDR3 has 17 amino acids. Trimming removed 1 base from V and 1 base from J, with 14 bases in between. Germline V gene lookup returns CDR1 MNHEY and CDR2 SMNVEV (reference sequence). This CDR3 is CASSLYNRQRSNQPQHF. The CDR3 nucleotides are TGTGCCAGCAGTTTATACAACCGACAGAGGAGCAATCAGCCCCAGCATTTT.

This rearrangement joins TRBV28 to TRBJ2-5; 9 positions match TRBD2. This CDR3 is 14 amino acids long. CDR1 MDHEN and CDR2 SYDVKM come from the germline V gene. V lost 3 bases, J lost 6 bases, and 5 bases stayed unmatched. CDR3 region: CASSFAGGLQTQYF. CDR3 DNA: TGTGCCAGCAGTTTCGCGGGGGGGCTACAGACCCAGTACTTC.

This clone has a single count. CDR3 DNA: TGTGCCAGCAGACCAGGCCCAGGGGGCTCTGGAAACACCATATATTTT. It codes for CASRPGPGGSGNTIYF. The chain couples TRBV2 to TRBJ1-3, with 7 bases aligning to TRBD1. The V segment lost 6 bases and the J segment 0 bases; nucleotides outside the gene matches: 8. Germline CDR1 reads SNHLY; CDR2 reads FYNNEI. The CDR3 is 16 amino acids.

This rearrangement joins TRBV6-6 to TRBJ2-7, with 9 positions matching TRBD1. The CDR3 sequence is 14 residues long. Germline V gene lookup returns CDR1 MNHNY and CDR2 SVGAGI (reference sequence). The trim removed 5 bases at V and 5 bases at J, leaving 7 bases unmatched. CDR3 amino acids: CASSQGQGVDEQYV. DNA for the CDR3: TGTGCCAGCAGTCAGGGACAGGGAGTTGACGAGCAGTACGTC.

V usage is TRBV13 and J usage is TRBJ1-1, with D uncertain. The CDR3 covers 15 residues. V was shortened by 3 bases and J by 2 bases, with 13 bases between the two germline ends. Germline V lookup: CDR1 PRHDT, CDR2 FYEKMQ (reference sequence). The CDR3, as DNA: TGTGCCAGCAGCTTGTTCCGATTATCTAACACTGAAGCTTTCTTT. It translates to CASSLFRLSNTEAFF. The whole variable domain, remainder taken from reference TRBV13 and TRBJ1-1, is AAGVIQSPRHLIKEKRETATLKCYPIPRHDTVYWYQQGPGQDPQFLISFYEKMQSDKGSIPDRFSAQQFSDYHSELNMSSLELGDSALYFCASSLFRLSNTEAFFGQGTRLTVV.

This chain links TRBV28 with TRBJ2-7, with D hard to call. This CDR3 is 15 amino acids long. In germline, CDR1 is MDHEN, CDR2 SYDVKM. Trimming took off 2 bases at V and 0 bases at J, with 11 bases between the two ends. The CDR3 sequence is CASSLSRLHSYEQYF. CDR3 nucleotide sequence: TGTGCCAGCAGTTTAAGCCGACTTCACTCCTACGAGCAGTACTTC.

The chain is built from TRBV7-9 and TRBJ1-1; D remains ambiguous. The CDR3 contains 14 residues. Trimming pared 7 bases from V and 5 bases from J, leaving 17 bases between. Germline V gives CDR1 SEHNR, CDR2 FQNEAQ (reference sequence). DNA for the CDR3: TGTGCCAGCACCACATCCTCGTCGAATACTGAAGCTTTCTTT. It codes for CASTTSSSNTEAFF.

The chain links TRBV28 to TRBJ2-2, with TRBD1 as a possible D gene (6 bases). V dropped 3 bases and J dropped 0 bases, with 14 bases sitting between them. From germline, CDR1 is MDHEN and CDR2 SYDVKM. The CDR3 has 17 amino acids. Here the CDR3 reads CASSFWPQGPNTGELFF. CDR3 DNA: TGTGCCAGCAGTTTTTGGCCACAGGGACCGAACACCGGGGAGCTGTTTTTT.

A single count supports this clone. The chain uses TRBV30 and TRBJ2-3; D assignment may be TRBD1 or TRBD2 (5 bases each). Germline CDR1 GTSNPN, CDR2 SVGIG (reference sequence). V was shortened by 5 bases and J by 1 base, with 16 bases between the two germline ends. The CDR3 loop spans 15 amino acids. The CDR3 region has the DNA TGTGCCTGGGTGGGGCGGGTGCCGGGCACAGATACGCAGTATTTT. This sequence encodes CAWVGRVPGTDTQYF.

The V gene is TRBV9, the J gene TRBJ1-1, with D hard to call. V was clipped by 0 bases and J by 0 bases, with 9 bases between them. The CDR3 extends over 15 amino acids. The germline CDR1 and CDR2 sequences are SGDLS and YYNGEE. In DNA form, the CDR3 reads TGTGCCAGCAGCGTAGACCCAGAGTTGAACACTGAAGCTTTCTTT. This translates into CASSVDPELNTEAFF.

The chain is built from TRBV4-2 and TRBJ1-1, with D hard to call. V was trimmed by 2 bases and J by 7 bases, leaving 11 bases between them. Germline V gives CDR1 LGHNA, CDR2 YNFKEQ. This CDR3 comprises 13 residues. The CDR3 region has the DNA TGTGCCAGCAGCCAAACTAATCAGGTTGAAGCTTTCTTT. Its protein product is CASSQTNQVEAFF.

V and J are TRBV7-8 and TRBJ1-1; D is undetermined. Germline V gives CDR1 SGHVS, CDR2 FQNEAQ. The V gene lost 5 bases and the J gene lost 8 bases, with 9 bases spanning the gap. This CDR3 has 11 amino acids. The CDR3, as DNA: TGTGCCAGCAGCCCAGCCCAAGAAGCTTTCTTT. Residues: CASSPAQEAFF. The variable domain in full, with the rest retrieved from reference TRBV7-8 and TRBJ1-1, is GAGVSQSPRYKVAKRGQDVALRCDPISGHVSLFWYQQALGQGPEFLTYFQNEAQLDKSGLPSDRFFAERPEGSVSTLKIQRTQQEDSAVYLCASSPAQEAFFGQGTRLTVV.

The chain combines TRBV7-9 with TRBJ2-3; 8 bases agree with TRBD2. Germline V gene data show CDR1 as SEHNR and CDR2 as FQNEAQ (reference sequence). This CDR3 is built from 18 residues. The J segment lost 0 bases and the V segment lost 4 bases, leaving 12 bases of the junction unmatched. The CDR3 bases are TGTGCCAGCAGCTCCTTGCTGAGTAGCGGGGTAAGCACAGATACGCAGTATTTT. The encoded protein is CASSSLLSSGVSTDTQYF. Full variable domain (missing parts from reference TRBV7-9 and TRBJ2-3): DTGVSQNPRHKITKRGQNVTFRCDPISEHNRLYWYRQTLGQGPEFLTYFQNEAQLEKSRLLSDRFSAERPKGSFSTLEIQRTEQGDSAMYLCASSSLLSSGVSTDTQYFGPGTRLTVL.

This clone is a singleton in its sample. The V gene is TRBV4-1, the J gene TRBJ2-6; no clear D. In germline, CDR1 is MGHRA, CDR2 YSYEKL. The CDR3 totals 16 residues. Trimming left V 3 bases short and J 1 base short, with 10 bases between. As DNA, the CDR3 is TGCGCCAGCAGCCAGGAGCTCTTATCTGGGGCCAACGTCCTGACTTTC. Amino acids: CASSQELLSGANVLTF.

The chain uses TRBV15 and TRBJ2-7, with D tentatively TRBD1 (6 bases). CDR1 is LNHNV and CDR2 is YYDKDF in the germline V gene (reference sequence). This CDR3 has 15 residues. V was cut by 1 base and J by 5 bases, with 15 bases left in between. CDR3 sequence (DNA): TGTGCCACCAGCAGAGGGATGGGCAGGGGAAACGAGCAGTACGTC. Its protein is CATSRGMGRGNEQYV.

This chain joins TRBV14 and TRBJ2-3; 12 bases are shared with TRBD2. The CDR3 is made up of 17 amino acids. From germline, CDR1 is SGHDN and CDR2 FVKESK. The trim removed 4 bases at V and 0 bases at J, leaving 5 bases unmatched. CDR3 sequence (DNA): TGTGCCAGCAGCCCGCGGACTAGCGGGACTAGCACAGATACGCAGTATTTT. As protein: CASSPRTSGTSTDTQYF.